The 21 T cell receptor beta chains below were found in one sample sequenced in a study of blood T cell repertoires in COVID-19. TCRdb's copy holds only in-frame clones and misses some; the assay was immunoSEQ multiplex PCR. Here the sample spans 100,000 to 150,000 clones, approximately 81% being singletons. The sample consisted of peripheral blood. These receptor sequences come from a woman between 25 and 40 years old who had recovered from COVID-19.

The genes are TRBV7-2 and TRBJ1-4, with 7 bases lining up with TRBD1. CDR3 length: 16 residues. V trimming: 3 bases; J trimming: 0 bases; junction bases outside the gene matches: 4. Germline V gives CDR1 SGHTA, CDR2 FQGNSA. This chain's CDR3 is CASSFRQGTTNEKLFF. CDR3 bases: TGTGCCAGCAGCTTCCGACAGGGAACAACTAATGAAAAACTGTTTTTT.

This rearrangement joins TRBV6-1 to TRBJ2-1, with D tentatively TRBD1 (6 bases). The germline V gene has CDR1 MNHNS and CDR2 SASEGT. Trimming pared 0 bases from V and 9 bases from J, leaving 18 bases between. The CDR3 totals 16 residues. The CDR3 DNA sequence: TGTGCCAGCAGTGAAGCGGACAGCCTCGAGTTCATTGAGCAGTTCTTC. Protein product: CASSEADSLEFIEQFF.

J is TRBJ1-2 and V is TRBV5-6; D not resolved. The CDR3 spans 13 residues. V lost 0 bases, J lost 2 bases, and 5 bases lay in between. Per germline, CDR1 SGHDT and CDR2 YYEEEE. In nucleotides, the CDR3 is TGTGCCAGCAGCTTGGAACAGAACTATGGCTACACCTTC. Amino acids: CASSLEQNYGYTF.

This clone occurred once. This rearrangement joins TRBV3-1 (or the pseudogene TRBV3-2) to TRBJ2-5; maybe TRBD2 (5 bases). Trimming shortened V by 0 bases and J by 5 bases, and 13 bases separated the two germline ends. Per the germline V gene, CDR1 is LGHDT and CDR2 is YNNKEL (reference sequence). This CDR3 has 15 residues. The CDR3 nucleotides read TGTGCCAGCAGCCAAGACGGACTGCCCGGGGAGACCCAGTACTTC. Translated, it gives CASSQDGLPGETQYF.

J is TRBJ1-4 and V is TRBV30; 7 bases are shared with TRBD1. V shed 2 bases, J shed 6 bases, and the junction held 9 bases outside the gene matches. Germline V gives CDR1 GTSNPN, CDR2 SVGIG (reference sequence). This CDR3 contains 15 residues. CDR3 DNA: TGTGCCTGGAGTCCTAGGGGGCGCGATCATGAAAAACTGTTTTTT. This codes for CAWSPRGRDHEKLFF.

As concerns this clone: The sample has other DNA sequences that encode this CDR3 too. V gene TRBV18 combines with J gene TRBJ1-2, with 10 positions matching TRBD1. Germline values: CDR1 KGHSH, CDR2 LQKENI. There are 14 residues in the CDR3. V dropped 6 bases and J dropped 4; count of bases not matched to a gene: 5. The CDR3 nucleotides read TGTGCCAGCTCGCCAGGACAGGGGGGCTATGGCTACACCTTC. The encoded protein is CASSPGQGGYGYTF.

The V and J genes are TRBV29-1 and TRBJ2-2, with D possibly matching TRBD1 (6 bases). V dropped 5 bases and J dropped 3 bases, with 10 bases sitting between them. The CDR3 sequence is 13 residues long. The V gene's germline CDR1 is SQVTM and CDR2 ANQGSEA. The CDR3 region is CSVWTAYTGELFF. The CDR3 DNA follows: TGCAGCGTTTGGACAGCTTACACCGGGGAGCTGTTTTTT.

This chain uses TRBV4-1 with TRBJ2-1; 13 bases map to TRBD2. From germline, CDR1 is MGHRA and CDR2 YSYEKL. The CDR3 consists of 17 residues. V trimming: 4 bases; J trimming: 4 bases; junction bases outside the gene matches: 7. This CDR3 is CASSLGLAGEGYNEQFF. CDR3 coding DNA: TGCGCCAGCAGCCTCGGACTAGCGGGAGAAGGGTACAATGAGCAGTTCTTC.

This clone was picked up a small number of times. The gene calls are TRBV4-2 and TRBJ2-1; TRBD2 aligns across 9 bases. The CDR3 sequence is 18 residues long. After removal of 0 bases from V and 0 bases from J, the junction contained 6 bases not matched to a gene. Germline lookup yields CDR1 LGHNA and CDR2 YNFKEQ. The CDR3 protein is CASSQEGLASSSYNEQFF. For the CDR3, the DNA is TGTGCCAGCAGCCAAGAAGGACTAGCGTCGAGCTCCTACAATGAGCAGTTCTTC.

The chain uses TRBV7-9 and TRBJ1-2; the D is unclear. Germline CDR1 and CDR2: SEHNR and FQNEAQ (reference sequence). V dropped 2 bases and J dropped 0 bases, with 7 bases sitting between them. This CDR3 region has 14 residues. The CDR3 reads CASSLMASNYGYTF. The CDR3 coding sequence is TGTGCCAGCAGCTTAATGGCATCTAACTATGGCTACACCTTC.

CDR3 residues: CASSSPGQGSPGELFF. CDR3 DNA: TGTGCCAGCAGCTCCCCGGGACAGGGATCTCCCGGGGAGCTGTTTTTT. V gene TRBV7-3 combines with J gene TRBJ2-2; 9 bases agree with TRBD1. The CDR3 has 16 residues. V was pared by 4 bases and J by 6 bases, with 9 bases of the junction left unmatched. Germline-derived CDR1 and CDR2 are SGHTA and FQGTGA.

A word on this clone: The sample carries other DNA sequences with the same CDR3. The CDR3 DNA reads as TGTGCCAGCAGTTACTCCGGCACCGGGGAGCTGTTTTTT. Translated, it gives CASSYSGTGELFF. The chain couples TRBV6-5 to TRBJ2-2; D is undetermined. The germline V gene encodes CDR1 MNHEY and CDR2 SVGAGI. V lost 0 bases and J lost 4, with 3 bases in between. This CDR3 comprises 13 residues.

This chain joins TRBV10-3 and TRBJ1-1; 8 bases fit TRBD1. V shed 7 bases, J shed 1 base, and the junction held 8 bases outside the gene matches. The CDR3 is 15 residues long. Germline V gene lookup returns CDR1 ENHRY and CDR2 SYGVKD. CDR3 region: CAINRTGLRNTEAFF. In DNA form, the CDR3 reads TGTGCCATCAATCGGACAGGGCTGAGGAACACTGAAGCTTTCTTT.

The chain is built from TRBV6-5 and TRBJ2-7, with 9 bases matching TRBD2. CDR1 and CDR2 from the germline V gene are MNHEY and SVGAGI. With V trimmed by 10 bases and J by 5 bases, 15 bases remained unmatched. This CDR3 has 15 residues. CDR3 protein: CATKKPGGGADEQYF. The CDR3 region has the DNA TGTGCCACCAAAAAACCGGGCGGGGGGGCCGACGAGCAGTACTTC.

The chain is built from TRBV6-4 and TRBJ1-5; D possibly corresponds to TRBD1 (5 bases). Looked up from germline, CDR1 is MRHNA and CDR2 is SNTAGT. The CDR3 runs to 18 residues. V was pared by 7 bases and J by 2 bases, with 24 bases between. The CDR3 sequence is CASTGRAFPSLGNQPQHF. DNA of the CDR3: TGTGCCAGCACTGGCAGGGCTTTCCCCTCCTTGGGCAATCAGCCCCAGCATTTT.

Ten or more counts support this clone. This chain uses TRBV9 with TRBJ2-1; tentatively, D is TRBD2 (6 bases). Germline V gene sequence: CDR1 SGDLS, CDR2 YYNGEE. The V end was cut by 0 bases, the J end by 0 bases, with 7 bases between. CDR3 length: 15 amino acids. DNA for the CDR3: TGTGCCAGCAGCGTAGGCGGGGACTCCTACAATGAGCAGTTCTTC. Amino acid sequence: CASSVGGDSYNEQFF.

This sequence joins TRBV6-5 and TRBJ2-5, with TRBD1 as a possible D gene (5 bases). The CDR3 extends over 15 amino acids. Germline CDR1 and CDR2: MNHEY and SVGAGI. Trimming pared 7 bases from V and 3 bases from J, leaving 18 bases between. The CDR3 is CASIVGRAKEETQYF. CDR3 bases: TGTGCCAGCATTGTGGGCAGGGCCAAGGAAGAGACCCAGTACTTC.

This clone showed up just once. The chain recombines TRBV19 with TRBJ1-2; the match to TRBD1 covers 7 bases. Germline trimming cut 7 bases from V and 4 bases from J; bases unmatched to any gene: 12. The CDR3 has 15 amino acids. The germline CDR1 and CDR2 sequences are LNHDA and SQIVND (reference sequence). CDR3 sequence: CASTLQGFGAYGYTF. CDR3 sequence (DNA): TGTGCCAGTACCCTACAGGGGTTCGGGGCCTATGGCTACACCTTC.

The rearrangement links TRBV6-6 to TRBJ1-1; TRBD1 might be the D (6 bases). There are 15 residues in the CDR3. Trimming cost V 2 bases and J 5 bases, with 15 bases left between them. The V gene's germline CDR1 is MNHNY and CDR2 SVGAGI (reference sequence). In nucleotides, the CDR3 is TGTGCCAGCAGTTACGAGGGGGGGTCGGAGACTGAAGCTTTCTTT. Translated, it gives CASSYEGGSETEAFF.

The chain joins TRBV11-1 to TRBJ1-5; 8 bases agree with TRBD1. Trimming cost V 5 bases and J 4 bases; bases outside gene matches: 1. The CDR3 length is 13 residues. Germline CDR1 and CDR2: SGHAT and FQDESV (reference sequence). The DNA of the CDR3 is TGTGCCAGCAGCCGGGACAGGAATCAGCCCCAGCATTTT. Translating it yields CASSRDRNQPQHF.

This chain connects TRBV20-1 to TRBJ1-2, with D possibly matching TRBD1 (5 bases). Trimming left V 6 bases short and J 9 bases short, with 8 bases between. Germline lookup yields CDR1 DFQATT and CDR2 SNEGSKA (reference sequence). The CDR3 has 9 amino acids. The CDR3 spells CSAGVSYTF. As DNA, the CDR3 is TGCAGTGCAGGGGTTAGCTACACCTTC.